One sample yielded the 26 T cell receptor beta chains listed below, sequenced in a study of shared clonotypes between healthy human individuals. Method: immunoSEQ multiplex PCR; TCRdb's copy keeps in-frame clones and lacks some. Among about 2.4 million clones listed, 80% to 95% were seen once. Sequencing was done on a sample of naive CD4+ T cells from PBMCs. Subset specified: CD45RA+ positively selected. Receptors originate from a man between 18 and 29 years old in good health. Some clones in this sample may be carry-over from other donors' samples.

The CDR3 region is CASSLSPYVTQYF. The CDR3 nucleotides are TGTGCCAGCAGTTTAAGTCCCTATGTTACCCAGTACTTC. V usage is TRBV27 and J usage is TRBJ2-5; D gene ambiguous. The CDR3 runs 13 residues. From germline, CDR1 is MNHEY and CDR2 SMNVEV (reference sequence). Trimming shortened V by 2 bases and J by 8 bases, and 12 bases separated the two germline ends.

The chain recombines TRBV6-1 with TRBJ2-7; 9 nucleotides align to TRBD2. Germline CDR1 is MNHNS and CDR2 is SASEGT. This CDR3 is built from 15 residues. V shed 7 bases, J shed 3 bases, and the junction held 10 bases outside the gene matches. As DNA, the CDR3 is TGTGCCAGCACCAGGACTAGCGCCCTGAGCTACGAGCAGTACTTC. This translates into CASTRTSALSYEQYF.

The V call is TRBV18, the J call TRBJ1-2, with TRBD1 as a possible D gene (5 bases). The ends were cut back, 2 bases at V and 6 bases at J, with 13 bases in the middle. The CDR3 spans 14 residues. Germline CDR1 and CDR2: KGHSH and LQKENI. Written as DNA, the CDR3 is TGTGCCAGCTCACCAGACCAGGGAGGAAATGGCTACACCTTC. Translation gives CASSPDQGGNGYTF.

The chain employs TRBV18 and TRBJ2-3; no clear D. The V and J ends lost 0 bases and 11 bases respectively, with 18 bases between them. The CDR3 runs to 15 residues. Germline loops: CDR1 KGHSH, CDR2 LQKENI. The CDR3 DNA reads TGTGCCAGCTCACCACCGTCTAAAGGGCTGCTTGGGCAGTATTTT. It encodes CASSPPSKGLLGQYF. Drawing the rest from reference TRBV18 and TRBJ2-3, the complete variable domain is NAGVMQNPRHLVRRRGQEARLRCSPMKGHSHVYWYRQLPEEGLKFMVYLQKENIIDESGMPKERFSAEFPKEGPSILRIQQVVRGDSAAYFCASSPPSKGLLGQYFGPGTRLTVL.

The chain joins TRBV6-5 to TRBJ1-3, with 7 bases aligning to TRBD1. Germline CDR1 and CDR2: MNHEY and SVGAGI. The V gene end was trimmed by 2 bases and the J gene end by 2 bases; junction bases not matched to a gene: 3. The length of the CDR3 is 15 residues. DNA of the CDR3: TGTGCCAGCAGTTACGACAGGGATCCTGGAAACACCATATATTTT. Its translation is CASSYDRDPGNTIYF.

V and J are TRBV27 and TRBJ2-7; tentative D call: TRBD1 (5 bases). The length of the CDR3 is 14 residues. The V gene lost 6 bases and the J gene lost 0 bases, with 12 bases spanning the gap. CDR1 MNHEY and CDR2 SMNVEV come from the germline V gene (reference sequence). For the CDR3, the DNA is TGTGCCAGCAGACGTAGAGACAGCTCCTACGAGCAGTACTTC. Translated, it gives CASRRRDSSYEQYF.

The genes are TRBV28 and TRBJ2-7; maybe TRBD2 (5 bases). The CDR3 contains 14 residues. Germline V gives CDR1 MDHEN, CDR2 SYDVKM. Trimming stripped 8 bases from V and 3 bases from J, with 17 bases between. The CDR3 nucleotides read TGTGCCAGCGCATTCCGGGATCTCCACTACGAGCAGTACTTC. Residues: CASAFRDLHYEQYF.

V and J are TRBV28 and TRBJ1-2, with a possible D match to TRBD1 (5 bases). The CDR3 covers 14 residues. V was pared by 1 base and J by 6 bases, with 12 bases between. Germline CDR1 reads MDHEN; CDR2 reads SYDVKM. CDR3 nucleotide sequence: TGTGCCAGCAGTTTATCAGGGCGGGTCGATGGCTACACCTTC. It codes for CASSLSGRVDGYTF.

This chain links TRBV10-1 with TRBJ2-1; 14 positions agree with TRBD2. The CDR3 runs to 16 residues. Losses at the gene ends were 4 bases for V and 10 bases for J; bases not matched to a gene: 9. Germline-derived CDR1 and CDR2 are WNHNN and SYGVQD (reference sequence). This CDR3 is CASSASGTSGSREQFF. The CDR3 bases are TGCGCCAGCAGTGCATCCGGGACTAGCGGGAGCAGAGAGCAGTTCTTC.

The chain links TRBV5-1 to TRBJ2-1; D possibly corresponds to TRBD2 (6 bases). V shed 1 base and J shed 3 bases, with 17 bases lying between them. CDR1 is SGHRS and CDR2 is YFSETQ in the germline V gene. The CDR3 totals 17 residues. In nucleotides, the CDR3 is TGCGCCAGCAGCTTGCGGGCTCGGGCGGGGATCTACAATGAGCAGTTCTTC. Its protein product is CASSLRARAGIYNEQFF.

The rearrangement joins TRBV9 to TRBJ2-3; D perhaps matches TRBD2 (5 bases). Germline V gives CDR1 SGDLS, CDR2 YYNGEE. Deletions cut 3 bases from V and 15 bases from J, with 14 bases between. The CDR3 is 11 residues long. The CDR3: CASSAGGPSYF. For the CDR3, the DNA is TGTGCCAGCAGCGCCGGCGGGCCTTCATATTTT.

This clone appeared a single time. Written as DNA, the CDR3 is TGTGCCAGCAGCGCTTATGGGGCGACGGCTGGGGAGCTGTTTTTT. This codes for CASSAYGATAGELFF. This rearrangement joins TRBV9 to TRBJ2-2, with D perhaps matching TRBD1 (5 bases). The CDR3 contains 15 residues. From germline, CDR1 is SGDLS and CDR2 YYNGEE. Trimming removed 3 bases from V and 8 bases from J, with 17 bases in between.

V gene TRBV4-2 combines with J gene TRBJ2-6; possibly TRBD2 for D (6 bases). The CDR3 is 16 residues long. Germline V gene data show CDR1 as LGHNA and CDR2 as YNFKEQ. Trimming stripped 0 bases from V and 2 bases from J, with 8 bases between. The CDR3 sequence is CASSQEGEAGANVLTF. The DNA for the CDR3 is TGTGCCAGCAGCCAAGAGGGGGAGGCTGGGGCCAACGTCCTGACTTTC.

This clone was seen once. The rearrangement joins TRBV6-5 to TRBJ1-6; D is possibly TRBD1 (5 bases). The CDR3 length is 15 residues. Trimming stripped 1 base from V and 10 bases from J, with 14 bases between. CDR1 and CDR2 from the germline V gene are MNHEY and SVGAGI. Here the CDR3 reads CASSYFRGNESPLHF. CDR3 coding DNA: TGTGCCAGCAGTTACTTTCGGGGCAACGAGTCACCCCTCCACTTT.

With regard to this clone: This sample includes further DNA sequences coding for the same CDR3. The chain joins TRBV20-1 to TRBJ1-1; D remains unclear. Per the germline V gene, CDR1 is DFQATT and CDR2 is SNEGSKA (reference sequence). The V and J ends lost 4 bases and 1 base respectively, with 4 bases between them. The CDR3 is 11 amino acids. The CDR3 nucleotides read TGCAGTGCTATTAGGAACACTGAAGCTTTCTTT. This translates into CSAIRNTEAFF.

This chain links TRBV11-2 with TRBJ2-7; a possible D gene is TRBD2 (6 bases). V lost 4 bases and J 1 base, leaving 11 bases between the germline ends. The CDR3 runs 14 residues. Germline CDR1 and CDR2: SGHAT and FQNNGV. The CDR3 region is CASSYGTPSYEQYF. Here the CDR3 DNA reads TGTGCCAGCAGCTACGGGACTCCGTCCTACGAGCAGTACTTC. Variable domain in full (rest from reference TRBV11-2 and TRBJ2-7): EAGVAQSPRYKIIEKRQSVAFWCNPISGHATLYWYQQILGQGPKLLIQFQNNGVVDDSQLPKDRFSAERLKGVDSTLKIQPAKLEDSAVYLCASSYGTPSYEQYFGPGTRLTVT.

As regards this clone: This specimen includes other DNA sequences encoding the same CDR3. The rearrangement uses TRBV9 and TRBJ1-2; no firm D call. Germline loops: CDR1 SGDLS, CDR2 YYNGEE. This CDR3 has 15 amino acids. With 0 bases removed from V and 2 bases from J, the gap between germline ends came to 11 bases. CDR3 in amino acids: CASSVDPGRNYGYTF. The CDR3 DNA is TGTGCCAGCAGCGTAGATCCGGGGAGGAACTATGGCTACACCTTC.

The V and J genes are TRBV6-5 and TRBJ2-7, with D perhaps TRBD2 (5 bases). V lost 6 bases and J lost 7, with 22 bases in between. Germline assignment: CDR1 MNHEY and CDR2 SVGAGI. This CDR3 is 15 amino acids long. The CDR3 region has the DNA TGTGCCAGCAGGCCGGGGTACGGTTCTTATCAAGAGCAGTACTTC. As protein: CASRPGYGSYQEQYF.

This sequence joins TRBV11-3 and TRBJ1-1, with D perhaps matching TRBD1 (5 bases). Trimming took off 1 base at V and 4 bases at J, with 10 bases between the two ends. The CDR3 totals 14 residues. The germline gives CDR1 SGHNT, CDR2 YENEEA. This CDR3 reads CASSLGQSSTEAFF. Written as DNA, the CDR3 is TGTGCCAGCAGCTTAGGACAGTCCTCCACTGAAGCTTTCTTT.

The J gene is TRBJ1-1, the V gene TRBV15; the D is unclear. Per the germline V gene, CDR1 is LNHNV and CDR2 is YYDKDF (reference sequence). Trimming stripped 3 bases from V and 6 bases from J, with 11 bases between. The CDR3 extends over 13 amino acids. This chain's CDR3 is CATSRVEFPEAFF. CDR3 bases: TGTGCCACCAGCAGGGTCGAATTCCCTGAAGCTTTCTTT. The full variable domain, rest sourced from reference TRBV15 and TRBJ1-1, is DAMVIQNPRYQVTQFGKPVTLSCSQTLNHNVMYWYQQKSSQAPKLLFHYYDKDFNNEADTPDNFQSRRPNTSFCFLDIRSPGLGDTAMYLCATSRVEFPEAFFGQGTRLTVV.

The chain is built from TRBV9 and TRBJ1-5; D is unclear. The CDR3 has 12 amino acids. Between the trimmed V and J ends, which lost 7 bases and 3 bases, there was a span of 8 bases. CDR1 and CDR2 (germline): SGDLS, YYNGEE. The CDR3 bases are TGTGCCAGCGGCCGGATCAATCAGCCCCAGCATTTT. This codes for CASGRINQPQHF.

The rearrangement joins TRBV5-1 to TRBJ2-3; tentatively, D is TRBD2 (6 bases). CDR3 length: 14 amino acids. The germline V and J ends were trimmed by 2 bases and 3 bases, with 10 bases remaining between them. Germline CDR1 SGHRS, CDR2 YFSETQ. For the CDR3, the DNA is TGCGCCAGCAGCTTCGGCGGGGAGACAGATACGCAGTATTTT. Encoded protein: CASSFGGETDTQYF.

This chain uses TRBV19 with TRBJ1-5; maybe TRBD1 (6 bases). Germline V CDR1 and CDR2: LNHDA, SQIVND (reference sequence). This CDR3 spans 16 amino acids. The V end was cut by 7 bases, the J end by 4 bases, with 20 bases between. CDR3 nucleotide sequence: TGTGCCAGTAAGCCGGGGGCGCTCATCTCGAATCAGCCCCAGCATTTT. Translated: CASKPGALISNQPQHF.

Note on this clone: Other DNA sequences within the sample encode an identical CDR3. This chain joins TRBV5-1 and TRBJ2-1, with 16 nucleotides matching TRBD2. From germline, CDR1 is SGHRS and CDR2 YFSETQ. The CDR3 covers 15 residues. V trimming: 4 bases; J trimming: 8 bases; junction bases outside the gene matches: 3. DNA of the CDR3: TGCGCCAGCAGCCCGGGACTAGCGGGAGGGGATGAGCAGTTCTTC. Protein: CASSPGLAGGDEQFF.

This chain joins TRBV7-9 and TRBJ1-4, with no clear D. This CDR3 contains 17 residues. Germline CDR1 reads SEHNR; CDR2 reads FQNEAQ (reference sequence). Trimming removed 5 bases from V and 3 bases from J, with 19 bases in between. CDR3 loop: CASSPGAFSGPNEKLFF. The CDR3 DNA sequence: TGTGCCAGCAGCCCGGGAGCGTTTTCGGGTCCTAATGAAAAACTGTTTTTT. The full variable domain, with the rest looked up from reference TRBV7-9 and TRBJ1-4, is DTGVSQNPRHKITKRGQNVTFRCDPISEHNRLYWYRQTLGQGPEFLTYFQNEAQLEKSRLLSDRFSAERPKGSFSTLEIQRTEQGDSAMYLCASSPGAFSGPNEKLFFGSGTQLSVL.

The CDR3 DNA follows: TGTGCCAGTAGCCCCGTGCAGGGAATAGGAAAACTGTTTTTT. This translates into CASSPVQGIGKLFF. The gene calls are TRBV19 and TRBJ1-4; D is possibly TRBD1 (5 bases). The CDR3 has 14 residues. Trimming took off 6 bases at V and 10 bases at J, with 18 bases between the two ends. The V gene's germline CDR1 is LNHDA and CDR2 SQIVND (reference sequence).